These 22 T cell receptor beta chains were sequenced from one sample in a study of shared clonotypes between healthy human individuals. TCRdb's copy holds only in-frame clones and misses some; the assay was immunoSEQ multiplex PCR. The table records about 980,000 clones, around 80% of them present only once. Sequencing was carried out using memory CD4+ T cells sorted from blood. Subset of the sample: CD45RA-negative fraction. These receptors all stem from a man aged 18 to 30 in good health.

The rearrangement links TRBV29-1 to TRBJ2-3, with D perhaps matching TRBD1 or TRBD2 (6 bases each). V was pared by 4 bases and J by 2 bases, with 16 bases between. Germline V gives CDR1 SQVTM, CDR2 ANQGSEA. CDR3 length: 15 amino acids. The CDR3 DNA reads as TGCAGCGTTGCATGGAACGGGGGCACCACAGATACGCAGTATTTT. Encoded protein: CSVAWNGGTTDTQYF.

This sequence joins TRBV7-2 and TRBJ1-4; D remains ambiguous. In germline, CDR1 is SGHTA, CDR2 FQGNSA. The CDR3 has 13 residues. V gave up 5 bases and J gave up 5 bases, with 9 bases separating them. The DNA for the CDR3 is TGTGCCAGCAGCGCTCAGAGAAATGAAAAACTGTTTTTT. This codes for CASSAQRNEKLFF.

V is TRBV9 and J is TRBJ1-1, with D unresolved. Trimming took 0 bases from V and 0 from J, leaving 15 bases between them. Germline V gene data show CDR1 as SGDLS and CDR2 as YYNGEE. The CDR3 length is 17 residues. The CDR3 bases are TGTGCCAGCAGCGTAGTAGGATCGGGCAGACTGAACACTGAAGCTTTCTTT. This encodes CASSVVGSGRLNTEAFF.

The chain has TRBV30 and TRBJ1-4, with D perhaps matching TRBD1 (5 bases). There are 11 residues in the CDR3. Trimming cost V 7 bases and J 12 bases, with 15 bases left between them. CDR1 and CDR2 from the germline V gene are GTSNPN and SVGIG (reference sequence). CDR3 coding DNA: TGTGCCTCAAATTGGGGGAGGCAACTGTTTTTT. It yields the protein CASNWGRQLFF.

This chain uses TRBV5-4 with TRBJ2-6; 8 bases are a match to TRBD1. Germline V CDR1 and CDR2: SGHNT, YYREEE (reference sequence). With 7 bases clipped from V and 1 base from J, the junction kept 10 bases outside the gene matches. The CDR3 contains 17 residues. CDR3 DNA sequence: TGTGCCAGCTACGGGGACAGGAGTACATCTGGGGCCAACGTCCTGACTTTC. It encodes CASYGDRSTSGANVLTF.

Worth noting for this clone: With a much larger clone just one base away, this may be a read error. As DNA, the CDR3 is TGTGCCAGCAGTCCCGGGACAGAGAACACTGAAGCTTTCTTT. As protein: CASSPGTENTEAFF. The rearrangement joins TRBV28 to TRBJ1-1; 7 bases line up with TRBD1. The CDR3 covers 14 residues. The V segment lost 5 bases and the J segment 1 base; nucleotides outside the gene matches: 4. Germline lookup yields CDR1 MDHEN and CDR2 SYDVKM.

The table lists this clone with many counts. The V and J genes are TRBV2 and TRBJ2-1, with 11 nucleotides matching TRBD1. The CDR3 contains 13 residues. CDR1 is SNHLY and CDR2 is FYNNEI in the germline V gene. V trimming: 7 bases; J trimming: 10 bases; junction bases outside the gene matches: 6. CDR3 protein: CASTPDRGREQFF. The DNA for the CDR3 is TGTGCCAGCACCCCGGACAGGGGGCGCGAGCAGTTCTTC.

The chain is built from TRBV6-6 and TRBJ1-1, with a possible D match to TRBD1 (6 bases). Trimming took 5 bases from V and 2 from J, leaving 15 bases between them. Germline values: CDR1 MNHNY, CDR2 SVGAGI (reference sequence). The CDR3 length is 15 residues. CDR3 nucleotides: TGTGCCAGCAGTCCCCAGGACAGCATTAACACTGAAGCTTTCTTT. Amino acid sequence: CASSPQDSINTEAFF.

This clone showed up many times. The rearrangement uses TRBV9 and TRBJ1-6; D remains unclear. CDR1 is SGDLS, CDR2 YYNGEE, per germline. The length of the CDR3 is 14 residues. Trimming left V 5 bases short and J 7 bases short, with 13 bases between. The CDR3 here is CASRGGPDNSPLHF. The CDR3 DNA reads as TGTGCCAGCAGAGGCGGGCCTGACAATTCACCCCTCCACTTT.

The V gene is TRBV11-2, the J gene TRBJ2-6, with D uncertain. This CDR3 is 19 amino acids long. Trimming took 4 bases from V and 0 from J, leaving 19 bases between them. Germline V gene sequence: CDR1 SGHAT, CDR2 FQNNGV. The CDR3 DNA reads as TGTGCCAGCAGCTCTGCCTACCCTCGGACGGGCTCTGGGGCCAACGTCCTGACTTTC. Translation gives CASSSAYPRTGSGANVLTF.

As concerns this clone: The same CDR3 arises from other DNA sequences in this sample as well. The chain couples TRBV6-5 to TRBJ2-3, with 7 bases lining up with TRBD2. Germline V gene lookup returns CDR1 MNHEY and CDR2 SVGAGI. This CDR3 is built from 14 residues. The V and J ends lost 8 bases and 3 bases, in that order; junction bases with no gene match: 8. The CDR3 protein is CASRSGGSTDTQYF. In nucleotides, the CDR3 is TGTGCCAGCCGATCGGGAGGTTCAACAGATACGCAGTATTTT.

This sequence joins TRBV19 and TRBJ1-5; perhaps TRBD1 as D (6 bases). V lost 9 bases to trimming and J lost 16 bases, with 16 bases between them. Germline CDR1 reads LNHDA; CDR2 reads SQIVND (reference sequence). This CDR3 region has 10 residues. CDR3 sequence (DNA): TGTGCCAGCGGACCGGGACACCCCCATTTT. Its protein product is CASGPGHPHF.

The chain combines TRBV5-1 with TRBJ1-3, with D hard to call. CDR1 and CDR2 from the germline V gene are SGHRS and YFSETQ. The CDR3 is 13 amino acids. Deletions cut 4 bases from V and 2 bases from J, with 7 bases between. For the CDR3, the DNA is TGCGCCAGCAGCCCTACAGCTGGAAACACCATATATTTT. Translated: CASSPTAGNTIYF. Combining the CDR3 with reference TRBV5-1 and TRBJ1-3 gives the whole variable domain KAGVTQTPRYLIKTRGQQVTLSCSPISGHRSVSWYQQTPGQGLQFLFEYFSETQRNKGNFPGRFSGRQFSNSRSEMNVSTLELGDSALYLCASSPTAGNTIYFGEGSWLTVV.

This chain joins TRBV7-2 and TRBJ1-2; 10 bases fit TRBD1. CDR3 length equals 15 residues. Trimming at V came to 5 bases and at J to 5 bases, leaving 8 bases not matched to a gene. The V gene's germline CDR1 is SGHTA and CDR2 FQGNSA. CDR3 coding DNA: TGTGCCAGCAGCCGCACCGGGACAGGGGTTTATGGCTACACCTTC. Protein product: CASSRTGTGVYGYTF.

CDR3 nucleotides: TGTGCCATCGGAATCGGCTACGAGCAGTACTTC. It translates to CAIGIGYEQYF. The chain links TRBV10-3 to TRBJ2-7; no reliable D call. The germline gives CDR1 ENHRY, CDR2 SYGVKD. The CDR3 extends over 11 amino acids. Trimming took off 8 bases at V and 3 bases at J, with 8 bases between the two ends.

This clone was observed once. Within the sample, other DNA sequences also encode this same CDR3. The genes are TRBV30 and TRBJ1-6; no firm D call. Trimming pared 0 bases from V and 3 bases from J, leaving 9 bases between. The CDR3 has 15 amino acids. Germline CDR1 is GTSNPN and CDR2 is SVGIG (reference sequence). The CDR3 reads CAWSVAGFYNSPLHF. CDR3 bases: TGTGCCTGGAGTGTAGCGGGATTCTATAATTCACCCCTCCACTTT. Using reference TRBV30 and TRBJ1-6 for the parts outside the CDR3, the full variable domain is SQTIHQWPATLVQPVGSPLSLECTVEGTSNPNLYWYRQAAGRGLQLLFYSVGIGQISSEVPQNLSASRPQDRQFILSSKKLLLSDSGFYLCAWSVAGFYNSPLHFGNGTRLTVT.

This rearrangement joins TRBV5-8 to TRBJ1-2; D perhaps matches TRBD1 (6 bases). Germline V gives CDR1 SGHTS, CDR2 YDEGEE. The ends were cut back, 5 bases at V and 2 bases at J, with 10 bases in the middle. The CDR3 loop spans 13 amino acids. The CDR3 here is CASRKQGNYGYTF. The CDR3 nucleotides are TGTGCCAGCAGGAAACAGGGAAACTATGGCTACACCTTC.

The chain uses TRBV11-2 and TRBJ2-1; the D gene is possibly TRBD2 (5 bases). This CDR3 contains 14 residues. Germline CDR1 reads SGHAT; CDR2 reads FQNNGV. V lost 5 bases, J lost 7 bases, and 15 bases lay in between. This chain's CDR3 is CASSPPGSWNEQFF. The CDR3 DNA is TGTGCCAGCAGCCCCCCGGGGAGTTGGAATGAGCAGTTCTTC.

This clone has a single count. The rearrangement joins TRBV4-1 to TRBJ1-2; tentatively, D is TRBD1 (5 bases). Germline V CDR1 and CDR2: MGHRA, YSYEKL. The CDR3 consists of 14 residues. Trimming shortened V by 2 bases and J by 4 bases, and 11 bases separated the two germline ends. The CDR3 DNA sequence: TGCGCCAGCAGCCAACCAGGGACCTTCTATGGCTACACCTTC. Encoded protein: CASSQPGTFYGYTF.

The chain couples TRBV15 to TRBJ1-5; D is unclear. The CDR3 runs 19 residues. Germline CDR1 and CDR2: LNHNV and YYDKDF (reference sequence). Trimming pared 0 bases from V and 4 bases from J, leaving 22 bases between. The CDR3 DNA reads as TGTGCCACCAGCAGAGATTCGACTGGGATTGGACGGCTAAATCAGCCCCAGCATTTT. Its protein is CATSRDSTGIGRLNQPQHF.

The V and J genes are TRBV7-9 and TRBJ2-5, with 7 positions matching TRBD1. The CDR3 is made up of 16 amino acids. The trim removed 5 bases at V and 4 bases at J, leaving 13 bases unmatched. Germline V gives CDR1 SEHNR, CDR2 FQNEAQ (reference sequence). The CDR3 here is CASSPPRQGERETQYF. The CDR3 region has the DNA TGTGCCAGCAGCCCACCCCGGCAGGGGGAGCGAGAGACCCAGTACTTC.

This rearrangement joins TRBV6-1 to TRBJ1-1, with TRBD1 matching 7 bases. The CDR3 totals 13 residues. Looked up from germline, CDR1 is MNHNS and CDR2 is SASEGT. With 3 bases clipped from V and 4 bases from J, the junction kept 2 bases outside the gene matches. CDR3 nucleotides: TGTGCCAGCAGTGACAGGGGGGGCACTGAAGCTTTCTTT. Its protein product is CASSDRGGTEAFF.